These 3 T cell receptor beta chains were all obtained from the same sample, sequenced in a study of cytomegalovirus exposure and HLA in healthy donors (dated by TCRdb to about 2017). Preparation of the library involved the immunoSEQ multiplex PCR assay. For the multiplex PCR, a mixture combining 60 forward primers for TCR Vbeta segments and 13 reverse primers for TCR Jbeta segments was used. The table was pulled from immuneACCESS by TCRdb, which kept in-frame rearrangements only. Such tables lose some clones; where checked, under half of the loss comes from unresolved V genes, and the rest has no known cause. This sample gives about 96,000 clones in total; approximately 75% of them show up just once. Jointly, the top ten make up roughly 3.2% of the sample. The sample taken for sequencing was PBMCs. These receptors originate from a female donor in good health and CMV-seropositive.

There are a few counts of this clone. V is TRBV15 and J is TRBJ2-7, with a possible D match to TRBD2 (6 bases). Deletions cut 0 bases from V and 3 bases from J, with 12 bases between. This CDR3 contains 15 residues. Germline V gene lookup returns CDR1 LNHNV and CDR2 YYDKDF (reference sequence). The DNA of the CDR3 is TGTGCCACCAGCAGAGAATTAGCGGAGAACTACGAGCAGTACTTC. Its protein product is CATSRELAENYEQYF. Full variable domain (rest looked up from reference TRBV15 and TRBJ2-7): DAMVIQNPRYQVTQFGKPVTLSCSQTLNHNVMYWYQQKSSQAPKLLFHYYDKDFNNEADTPDNFQSRRPNTSFCFLDIRSPGLGDTAMYLCATSRELAENYEQYFGPGTRLTVT.

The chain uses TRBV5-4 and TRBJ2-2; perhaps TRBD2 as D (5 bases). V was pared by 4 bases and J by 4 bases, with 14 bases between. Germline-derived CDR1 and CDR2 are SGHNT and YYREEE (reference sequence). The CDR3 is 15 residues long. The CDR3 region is CASSPLAAGTGELFF. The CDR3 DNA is TGTGCCAGCAGCCCCCTAGCAGCCGGCACCGGGGAGCTGTTTTTT.

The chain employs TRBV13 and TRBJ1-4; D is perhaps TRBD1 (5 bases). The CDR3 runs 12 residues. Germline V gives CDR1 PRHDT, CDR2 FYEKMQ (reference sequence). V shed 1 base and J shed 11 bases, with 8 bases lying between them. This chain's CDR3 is CASSLEGQKLFF. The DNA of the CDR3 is TGTGCCAGCAGCTTAGAGGGGCAGAAACTGTTTTTT.